Listed here are 8 T cell receptor beta chains from one sample, sequenced in a study of human T cells and chemical hapten exposure. Time point described: patch test 1, 2 weeks after DPC sensitization. Treatment of the sample: therapeutic diphenylcyclopropenone sensitization with weekly scalp DPC. TCRdb reprocessed the RACE reads with MiXCR, giving one entry per CDR3 protein. The sample lists approximately 71,000 distinct CDR3 sequences; over 7.5% were seen once. Source: whole blood, taken in connection with sensitization to the hapten diphenylcyclopropenone (DPC). The receptors were sampled from a woman aged 40 to 55 with alopecia areata. Some clones in this sample may be carry-over from other donors' samples.

The chain joins TRBV12-3 or TRBV12-4 to TRBJ1-4; maybe TRBD1 (5 bases). V gave up 8 bases and J gave up 7 bases, with 17 bases separating them. The CDR3 has 14 residues. As DNA, the CDR3 is TGTGCCAGCTGCCCCGAAGGGACGCTTGAAAAACTGTTTTTT. Amino acids: CASCPEGTLEKLFF.

Ten or more counts support this clonotype. This chain connects TRBV12-3 or TRBV12-4 to TRBJ1-6, with D perhaps TRBD1 (6 bases). The CDR3 is made up of 13 amino acids. Trimming removed 7 bases from V and 9 bases from J, with 13 bases in between. The CDR3 nucleotides are TGTGCCAGCACCCCGACAGGAGGTTCACCCCTCCACTTT. It yields the protein CASTPTGGSPLHF.

This clonotype was recorded many times. The chain uses TRBV7-9 and TRBJ2-7; TRBD1 matches 7 bases. With 4 bases clipped from V and 4 bases from J, the junction kept 10 bases outside the gene matches. Germline values: CDR1 SEHNR, CDR2 FQNEAQ (reference sequence). The CDR3 is 15 residues long. The CDR3 DNA reads TGTGCCAGCAGCTACGGAGGCAGGGGGATGTACGAGCAGTACTTC. Its protein product is CASSYGGRGMYEQYF.

This clonotype has ten or more counts. V gene TRBV9 combines with J gene TRBJ2-3; TRBD2 agrees at 8 bases. The CDR3 runs 15 residues. J gave up 1 base and V 4 bases, and 5 bases lay outside the gene matches. Germline V gene data show CDR1 as SGDLS and CDR2 as YYNGEE. As DNA, the CDR3 is TGTGCCAGCAGCACTCCGGGACTAGGCACAGATACGCAGTATTTT. This sequence encodes CASSTPGLGTDTQYF.

In this sample, this clonotype turned up a few times. A read error may explain this, as a much larger clone is one base away. This chain joins TRBV10-3 and TRBJ2-7; perhaps TRBD2 as D (6 bases). The CDR3 spans 13 residues. Germline V gene sequence: CDR1 ENHRY, CDR2 SYGVKD. V was cut by 11 bases and J by 10 bases, with 24 bases left in between. DNA of the CDR3: TGTGCCTTCGGCCCGGGAGAAGGACTTTACCAGTACTTC. It codes for CAFGPGEGLYQYF.

At least ten counts were recorded for this clonotype. The V gene is TRBV6-5, the J gene TRBJ1-2; 9 nucleotides line up with TRBD1. CDR1 MNHEY and CDR2 SVGAGI come from the germline V gene. Trimming took 6 bases from V and 0 from J; bases not matched to a gene: 11. The CDR3 runs to 17 residues. CDR3 in DNA: TGTGCCAGCAGATTACCGGGACAGGGCCTTTCTAACTATGGCTACACCTTC. Translation gives CASRLPGQGLSNYGYTF.

With respect to this clonotype: A read error may produce the germline difference seen at one junction end. The chain uses TRBV4-1 and TRBJ2-7; 12 nucleotides agree with TRBD2. The CDR3 covers 18 residues. Germline CDR1 reads MGHRA; CDR2 reads YSYEKL. DNA for the CDR3: TGCGCCAGCAGTCAAGGACTAGCGGGGAAGTTCAGCTCCTACGAGCAGTACTTC. Amino acid sequence: CASSQGLAGKFSSYEQYF.

This clonotype was recorded many times. The V and J genes are TRBV7-9 and TRBJ1-1; 9 nucleotides line up with TRBD1. The CDR3 runs 15 residues. The V and J ends lost 2 bases and 5 bases, in that order; junction bases with no gene match: 6. Germline CDR1 reads SEHNR; CDR2 reads FQNEAQ (reference sequence). CDR3 region: CASSLILTGGTEAFF. DNA for the CDR3: TGTGCCAGCAGCTTAATACTGACAGGGGGGACTGAAGCTTTCTTT.